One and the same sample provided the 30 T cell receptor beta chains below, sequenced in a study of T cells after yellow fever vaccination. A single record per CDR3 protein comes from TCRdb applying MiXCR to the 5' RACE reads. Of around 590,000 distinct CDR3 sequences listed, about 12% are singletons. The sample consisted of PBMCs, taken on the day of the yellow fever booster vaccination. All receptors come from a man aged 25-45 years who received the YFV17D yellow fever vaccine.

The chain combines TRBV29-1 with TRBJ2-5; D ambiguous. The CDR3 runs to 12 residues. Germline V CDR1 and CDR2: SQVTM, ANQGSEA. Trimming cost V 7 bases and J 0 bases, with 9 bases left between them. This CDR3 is CSGRRNQETQYF. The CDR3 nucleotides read TGCAGCGGGCGACGAAACCAAGAGACCCAGTACTTC.

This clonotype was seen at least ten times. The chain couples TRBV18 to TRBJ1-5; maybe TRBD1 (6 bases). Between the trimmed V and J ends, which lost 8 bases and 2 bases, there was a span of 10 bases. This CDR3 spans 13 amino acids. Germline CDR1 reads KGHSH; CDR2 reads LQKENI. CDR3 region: CASSPGGNQPQHF. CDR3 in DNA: TGTGCCAGCAGCCCAGGGGGCAATCAGCCCCAGCATTTT.

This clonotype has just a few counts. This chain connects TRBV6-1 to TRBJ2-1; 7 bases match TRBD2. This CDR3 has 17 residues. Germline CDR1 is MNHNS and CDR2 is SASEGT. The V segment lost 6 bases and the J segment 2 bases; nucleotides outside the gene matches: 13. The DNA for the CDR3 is TGTGCCAGCAGAGGGACGTCGCTAGCGGTCACCTACAATGAGCAGTTCTTC. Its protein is CASRGTSLAVTYNEQFF.

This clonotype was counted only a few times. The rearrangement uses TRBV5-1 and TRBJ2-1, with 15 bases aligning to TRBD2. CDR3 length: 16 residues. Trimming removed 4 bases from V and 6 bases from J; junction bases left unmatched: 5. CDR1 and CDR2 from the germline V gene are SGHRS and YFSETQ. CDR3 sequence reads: CASSTGLAGGPNEQFF. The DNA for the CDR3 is TGCGCCAGCAGCACGGGACTAGCGGGAGGTCCCAATGAGCAGTTCTTC.

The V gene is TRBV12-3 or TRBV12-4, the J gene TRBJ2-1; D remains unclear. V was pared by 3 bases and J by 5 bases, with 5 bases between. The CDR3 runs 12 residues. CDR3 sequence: CASSFYDNEQFF. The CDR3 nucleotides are TGTGCCAGCAGTTTTTACGACAATGAGCAGTTCTTC.

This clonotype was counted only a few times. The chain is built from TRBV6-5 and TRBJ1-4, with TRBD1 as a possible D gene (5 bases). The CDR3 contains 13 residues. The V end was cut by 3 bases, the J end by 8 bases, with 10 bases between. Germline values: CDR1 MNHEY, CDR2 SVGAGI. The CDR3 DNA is TGTGCCAGCAGTTATGGGGGAGGAGAAAAACTGTTTTTT. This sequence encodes CASSYGGGEKLFF.

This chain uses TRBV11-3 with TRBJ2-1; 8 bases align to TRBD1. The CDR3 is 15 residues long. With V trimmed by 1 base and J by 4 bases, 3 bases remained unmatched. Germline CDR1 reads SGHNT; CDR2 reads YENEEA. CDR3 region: CASSLARTGYNEQFF. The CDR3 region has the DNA TGTGCCAGCAGCTTAGCCCGGACAGGGTACAATGAGCAGTTCTTC. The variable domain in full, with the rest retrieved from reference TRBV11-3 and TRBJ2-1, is EAGVVQSPRYKIIEKKQPVAFWCNPISGHNTLYWYLQNLGQGPELLIRYENEEAVDDSQLPKDRFSAERLKGVDSTLKIQPAELGDSAVYLCASSLARTGYNEQFFGPGTRLTVL.

CDR3 sequence reads: CASSIIAGPITDTQYF. Written as DNA, the CDR3 is TGTGCCAGCAGCATAATAGCGGGACCAATCACAGATACGCAGTATTTT. The chain recombines TRBV7-2 with TRBJ2-3, with TRBD2 identical over 8 bases. The CDR3 has 16 residues. Germline-derived CDR1 and CDR2 are SGHTA and FQGNSA. V lost 5 bases to trimming and J lost 2 bases; unmatched junction nucleotides: 9.

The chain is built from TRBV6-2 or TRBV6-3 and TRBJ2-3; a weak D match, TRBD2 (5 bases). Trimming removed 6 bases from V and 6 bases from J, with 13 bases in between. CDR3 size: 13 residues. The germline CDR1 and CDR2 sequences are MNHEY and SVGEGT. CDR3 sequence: CASRPSAADTQYF. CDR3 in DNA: TGTGCCAGCAGGCCCTCAGCGGCGGATACGCAGTATTTT.

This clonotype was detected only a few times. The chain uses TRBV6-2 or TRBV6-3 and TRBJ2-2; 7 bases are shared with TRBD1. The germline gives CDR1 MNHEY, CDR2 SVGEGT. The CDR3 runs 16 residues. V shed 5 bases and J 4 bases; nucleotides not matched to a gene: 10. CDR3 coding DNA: TGTGCCAGCAGTGTACCCGGGACAGCTACCACCGGGGAGCTGTTTTTT. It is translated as CASSVPGTATTGELFF.

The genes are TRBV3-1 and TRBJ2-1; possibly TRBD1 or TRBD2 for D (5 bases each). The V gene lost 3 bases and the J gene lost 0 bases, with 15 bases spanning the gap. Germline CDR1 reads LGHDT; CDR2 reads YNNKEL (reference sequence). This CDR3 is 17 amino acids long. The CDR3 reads CASSHPEGRHSYNEQFF. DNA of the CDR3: TGTGCCAGCAGCCACCCAGAGGGGAGACACTCCTACAATGAGCAGTTCTTC.

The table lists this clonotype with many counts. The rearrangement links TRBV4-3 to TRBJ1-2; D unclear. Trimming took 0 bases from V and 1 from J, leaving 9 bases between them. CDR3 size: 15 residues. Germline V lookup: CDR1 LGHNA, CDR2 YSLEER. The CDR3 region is CASSQDNRFNYGYTF. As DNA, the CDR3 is TGCGCCAGCAGCCAAGATAACAGATTTAACTATGGCTACACCTTC.

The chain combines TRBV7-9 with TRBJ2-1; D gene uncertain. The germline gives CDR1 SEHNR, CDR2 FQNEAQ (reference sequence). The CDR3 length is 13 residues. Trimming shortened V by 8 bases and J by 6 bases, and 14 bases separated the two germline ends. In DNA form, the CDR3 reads TGTGCCAGCTTCACTGGAAGGGTCAATGAGCAGTTCTTC. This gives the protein CASFTGRVNEQFF.

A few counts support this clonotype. CDR3 loop: CASSHGTGEIEAFF. The CDR3 coding sequence is TGTGCCAGCAGTCACGGGACAGGGGAAATTGAAGCTTTCTTT. This rearrangement joins TRBV4-2 to TRBJ1-1; 10 bases agree with TRBD1. Germline CDR1 reads LGHNA; CDR2 reads YNFKEQ. J lost 7 bases, V lost 6 bases, and 8 bases had no gene match. The CDR3 sequence is 14 residues long.

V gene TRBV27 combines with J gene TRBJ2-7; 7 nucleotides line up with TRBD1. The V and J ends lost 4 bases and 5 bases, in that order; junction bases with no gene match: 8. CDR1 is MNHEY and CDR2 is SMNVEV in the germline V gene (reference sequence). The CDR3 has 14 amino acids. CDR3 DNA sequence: TGTGCCAGCAGTTCCGGGACAGAACGGAACGAGCAGTACTTC. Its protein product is CASSSGTERNEQYF.

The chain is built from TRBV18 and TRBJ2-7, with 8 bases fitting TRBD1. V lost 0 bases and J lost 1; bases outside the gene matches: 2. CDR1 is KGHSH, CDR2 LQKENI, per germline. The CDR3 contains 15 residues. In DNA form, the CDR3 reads TGTGCCAGCTCACCACCGGGACAGGCTTCCTACGAGCAGTACTTC. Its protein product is CASSPPGQASYEQYF.

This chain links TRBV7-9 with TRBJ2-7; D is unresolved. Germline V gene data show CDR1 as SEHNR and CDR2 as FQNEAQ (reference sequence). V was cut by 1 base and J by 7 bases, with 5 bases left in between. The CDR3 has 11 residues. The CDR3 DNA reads TGTGCCAGCAGCTTAGATGAGGAGCAGTACTTC. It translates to CASSLDEEQYF.

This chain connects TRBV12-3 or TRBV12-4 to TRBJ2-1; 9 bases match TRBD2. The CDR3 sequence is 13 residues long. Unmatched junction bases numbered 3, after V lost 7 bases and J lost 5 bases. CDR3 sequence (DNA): TGTGCCAGCAAGACTAGCGGAGACAATGAGCAGTTCTTC. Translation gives CASKTSGDNEQFF.

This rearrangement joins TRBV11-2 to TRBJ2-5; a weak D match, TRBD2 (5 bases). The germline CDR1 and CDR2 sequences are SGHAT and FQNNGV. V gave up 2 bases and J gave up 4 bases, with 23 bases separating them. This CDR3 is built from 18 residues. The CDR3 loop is CASSLYKPAAHLGETQYF. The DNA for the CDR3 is TGTGCCAGCAGCTTATATAAACCAGCGGCCCACTTAGGAGAGACCCAGTACTTC.

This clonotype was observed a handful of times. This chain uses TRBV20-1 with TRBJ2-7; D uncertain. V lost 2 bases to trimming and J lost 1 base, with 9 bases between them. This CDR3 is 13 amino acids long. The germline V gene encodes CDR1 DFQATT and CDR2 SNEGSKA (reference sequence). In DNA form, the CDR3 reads TGCAGTGCTAGACCTTCCTGGTCCTACGAGCAGTACTTC. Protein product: CSARPSWSYEQYF.

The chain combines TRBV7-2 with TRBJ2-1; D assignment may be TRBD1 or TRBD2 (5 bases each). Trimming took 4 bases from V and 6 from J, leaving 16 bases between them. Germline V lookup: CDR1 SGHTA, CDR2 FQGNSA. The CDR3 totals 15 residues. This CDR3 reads CASSSRDGSTNEQFF. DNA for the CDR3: TGTGCCAGCAGCTCCAGGGACGGAAGCACCAATGAGCAGTTCTTC.

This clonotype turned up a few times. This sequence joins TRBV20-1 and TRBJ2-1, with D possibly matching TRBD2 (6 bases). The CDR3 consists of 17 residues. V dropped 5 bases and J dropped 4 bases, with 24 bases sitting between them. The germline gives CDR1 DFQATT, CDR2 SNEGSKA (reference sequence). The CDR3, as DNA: TGCAGTGCTCTTAATAGGGACTGGGGGGACGGGTACAATGAGCAGTTCTTC. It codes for CSALNRDWGDGYNEQFF.

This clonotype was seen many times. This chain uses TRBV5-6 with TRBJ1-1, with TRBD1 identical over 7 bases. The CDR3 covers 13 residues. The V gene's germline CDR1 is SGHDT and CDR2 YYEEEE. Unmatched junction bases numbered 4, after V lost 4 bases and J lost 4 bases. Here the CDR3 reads CASSQGVSTEAFF. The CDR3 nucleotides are TGTGCCAGCAGCCAGGGGGTATCCACTGAAGCTTTCTTT.

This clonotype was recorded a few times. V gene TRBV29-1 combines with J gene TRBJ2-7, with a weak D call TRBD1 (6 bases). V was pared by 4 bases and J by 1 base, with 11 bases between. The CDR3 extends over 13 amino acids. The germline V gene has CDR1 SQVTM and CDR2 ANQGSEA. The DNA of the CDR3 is TGCAGCGTTGCTAGGACAGAGTCCTACGAGCAGTACTTC. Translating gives CSVARTESYEQYF.

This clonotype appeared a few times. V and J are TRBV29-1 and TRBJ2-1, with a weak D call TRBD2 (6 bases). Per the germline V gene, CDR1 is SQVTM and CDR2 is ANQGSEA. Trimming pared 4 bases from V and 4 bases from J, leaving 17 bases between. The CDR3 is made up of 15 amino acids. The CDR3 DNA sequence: TGCAGCGTTGTCCAGAGGGGCGGGAATTACAATGAGCAGTTCTTC. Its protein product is CSVVQRGGNYNEQFF.

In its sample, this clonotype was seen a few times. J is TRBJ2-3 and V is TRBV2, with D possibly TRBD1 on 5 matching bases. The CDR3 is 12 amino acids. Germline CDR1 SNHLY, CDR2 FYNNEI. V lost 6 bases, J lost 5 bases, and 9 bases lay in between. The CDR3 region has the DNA TGTGCCAGCAGCGTAAGGGGAGATACGCAGTATTTT. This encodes CASSVRGDTQYF.

DNA for the CDR3: TGTGCCAGCAGCTTGATGAATATCCTCTACGAGCAGTACTTC. Protein product: CASSLMNILYEQYF. The chain uses TRBV11-2 and TRBJ2-7; no definite D call. V was clipped by 3 bases and J by 3 bases, with 12 bases between them. The CDR3 is made up of 14 amino acids. CDR1 is SGHAT and CDR2 is FQNNGV in the germline V gene.

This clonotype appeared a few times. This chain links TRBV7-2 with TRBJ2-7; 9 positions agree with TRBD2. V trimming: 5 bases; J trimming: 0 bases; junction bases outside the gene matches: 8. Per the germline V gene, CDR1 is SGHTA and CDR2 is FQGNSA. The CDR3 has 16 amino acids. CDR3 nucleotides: TGTGCCAGCAGCCCGGGACTAGCCGTCAGCTCCTACGAGCAGTACTTC. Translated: CASSPGLAVSSYEQYF.

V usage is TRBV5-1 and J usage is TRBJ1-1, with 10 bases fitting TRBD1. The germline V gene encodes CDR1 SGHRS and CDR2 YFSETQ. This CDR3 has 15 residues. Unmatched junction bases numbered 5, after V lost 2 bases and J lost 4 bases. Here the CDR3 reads CASSFSGTGATEAFF. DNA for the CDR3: TGCGCCAGCAGCTTTTCCGGGACAGGGGCCACTGAAGCTTTCTTT.

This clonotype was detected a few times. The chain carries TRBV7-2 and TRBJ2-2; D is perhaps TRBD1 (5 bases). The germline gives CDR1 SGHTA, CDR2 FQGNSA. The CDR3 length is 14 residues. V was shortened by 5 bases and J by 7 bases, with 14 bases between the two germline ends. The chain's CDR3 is CASSESQGFGELFF. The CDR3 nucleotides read TGTGCCAGCAGCGAGAGTCAGGGTTTCGGGGAGCTGTTTTTT.